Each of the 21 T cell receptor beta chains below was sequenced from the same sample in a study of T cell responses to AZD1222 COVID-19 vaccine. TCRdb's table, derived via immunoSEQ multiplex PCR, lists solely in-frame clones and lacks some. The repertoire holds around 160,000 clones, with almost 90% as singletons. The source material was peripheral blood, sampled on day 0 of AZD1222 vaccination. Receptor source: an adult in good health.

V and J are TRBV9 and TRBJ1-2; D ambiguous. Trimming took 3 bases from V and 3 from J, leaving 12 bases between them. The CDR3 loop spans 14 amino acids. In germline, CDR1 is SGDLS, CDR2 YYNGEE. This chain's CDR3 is CASSASRTHYGYTF. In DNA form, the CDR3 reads TGTGCCAGCAGCGCGAGTAGGACGCACTATGGCTACACCTTC.

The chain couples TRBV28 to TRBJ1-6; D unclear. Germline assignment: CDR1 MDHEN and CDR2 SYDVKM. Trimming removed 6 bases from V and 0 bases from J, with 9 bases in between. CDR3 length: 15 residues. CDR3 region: CASRAASSYNSPLHF. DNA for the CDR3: TGTGCCAGCAGGGCGGCGAGCTCCTATAATTCACCCCTCCACTTT.

The CDR3 loop is CASKLGDRVNTEAFF. DNA for the CDR3: TGTGCCAGCAAGCTAGGGGACAGGGTGAACACTGAAGCTTTCTTT. The V and J genes are TRBV28 and TRBJ1-1; TRBD1 matches 9 bases. Germline V CDR1 and CDR2: MDHEN, SYDVKM. This CDR3 is built from 15 residues. The V segment lost 7 bases and the J segment 0 bases; nucleotides outside the gene matches: 6.

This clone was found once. CDR3 sequence (DNA): TGTGCCTGGGCGTATTGGGACAGGGCTTACAATGAGCAGTTCTTC. This sequence encodes CAWAYWDRAYNEQFF. This sequence joins TRBV30 and TRBJ2-1; 9 bases align to TRBD1. The CDR3 is 15 residues long. CDR1 is GTSNPN and CDR2 is SVGIG in the germline V gene (reference sequence). The V and J ends lost 5 bases and 4 bases, in that order; junction bases with no gene match: 9.

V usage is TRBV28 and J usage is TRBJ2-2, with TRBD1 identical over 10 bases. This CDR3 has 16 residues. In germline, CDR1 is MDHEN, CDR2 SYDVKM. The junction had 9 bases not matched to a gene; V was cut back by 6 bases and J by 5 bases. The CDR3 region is CASSQTGTGETGELFF. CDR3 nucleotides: TGTGCCAGCAGCCAAACCGGGACAGGGGAGACCGGGGAGCTGTTTTTT.

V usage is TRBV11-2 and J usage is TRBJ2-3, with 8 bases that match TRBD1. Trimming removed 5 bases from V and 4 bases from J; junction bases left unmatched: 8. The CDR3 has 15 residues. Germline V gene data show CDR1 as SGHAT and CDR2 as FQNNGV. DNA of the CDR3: TGTGCCAGCAGCCGTAGAGGACAGGGACCAGATACGCAGTATTTT. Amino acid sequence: CASSRRGQGPDTQYF.

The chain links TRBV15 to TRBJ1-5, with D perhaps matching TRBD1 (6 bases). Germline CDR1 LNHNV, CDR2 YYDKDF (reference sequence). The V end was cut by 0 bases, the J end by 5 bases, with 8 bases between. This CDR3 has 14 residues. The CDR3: CATSRDRGDQPQHF. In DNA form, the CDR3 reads TGTGCCACCAGCAGAGACAGGGGTGATCAGCCCCAGCATTTT.

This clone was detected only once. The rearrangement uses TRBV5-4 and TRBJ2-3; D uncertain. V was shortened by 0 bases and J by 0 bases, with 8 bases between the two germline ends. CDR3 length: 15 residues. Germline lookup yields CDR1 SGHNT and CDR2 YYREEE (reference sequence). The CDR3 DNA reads TGTGCCAGCAGCTTGGCAGCGCAGAGCACAGATACGCAGTATTTT. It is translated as CASSLAAQSTDTQYF.

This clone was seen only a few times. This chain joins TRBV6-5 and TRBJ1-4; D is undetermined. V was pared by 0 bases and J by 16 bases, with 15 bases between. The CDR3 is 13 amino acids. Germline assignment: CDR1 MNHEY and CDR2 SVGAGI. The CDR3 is CASSYSFEGLRFF. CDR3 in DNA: TGTGCCAGCAGTTACTCGTTTGAGGGCCTTCGGTTTTTT.

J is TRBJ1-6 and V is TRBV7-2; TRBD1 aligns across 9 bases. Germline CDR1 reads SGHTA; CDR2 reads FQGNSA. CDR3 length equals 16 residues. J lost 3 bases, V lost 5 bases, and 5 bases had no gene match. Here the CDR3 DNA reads TGTGCCAGCAGCACACGACAGGGGGACTATAATTCACCCCTCCACTTT. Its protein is CASSTRQGDYNSPLHF.

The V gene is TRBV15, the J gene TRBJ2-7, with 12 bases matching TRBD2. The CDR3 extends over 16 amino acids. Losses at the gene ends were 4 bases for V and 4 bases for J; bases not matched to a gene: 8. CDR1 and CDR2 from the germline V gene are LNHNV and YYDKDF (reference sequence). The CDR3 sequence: CATSMRLAGASYEQYF. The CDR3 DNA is TGTGCCACCAGCATGAGACTAGCGGGAGCTTCTTACGAGCAGTACTTC.

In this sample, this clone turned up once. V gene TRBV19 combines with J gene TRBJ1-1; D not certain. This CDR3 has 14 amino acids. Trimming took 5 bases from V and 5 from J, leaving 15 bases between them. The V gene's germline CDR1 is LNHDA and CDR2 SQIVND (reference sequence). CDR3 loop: CASSAAPLRTEAFF. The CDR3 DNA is TGTGCCAGTAGTGCAGCCCCATTGAGAACTGAAGCTTTCTTT.

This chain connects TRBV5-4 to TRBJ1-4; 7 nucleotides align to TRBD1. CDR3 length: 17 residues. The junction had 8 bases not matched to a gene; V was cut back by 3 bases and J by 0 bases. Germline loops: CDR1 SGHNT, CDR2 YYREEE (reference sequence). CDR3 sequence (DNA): TGTGCCAGCAGCTCGGGGGGGACAGCAGCAACTAATGAAAAACTGTTTTTT. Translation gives CASSSGGTAATNEKLFF. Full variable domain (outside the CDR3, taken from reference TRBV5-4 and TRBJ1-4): ETGVTQSPTHLIKTRGQQVTLRCSSQSGHNTVSWYQQALGQGPQFIFQYYREEENGRGNFPPRFSGLQFPNYSSELNVNALELDDSALYLCASSSGGTAATNEKLFFGSGTQLSVL.

DNA of the CDR3: TGTGCCAGCAGTTACATGGCTAGCGGTTACAATGAGCAGTTCTTC. As protein: CASSYMASGYNEQFF. This chain connects TRBV6-5 to TRBJ2-1; 7 bases agree with TRBD2. CDR1 and CDR2 (germline): MNHEY, SVGAGI. The CDR3 totals 15 residues. The V segment lost 2 bases and the J segment 4 bases; nucleotides outside the gene matches: 5.

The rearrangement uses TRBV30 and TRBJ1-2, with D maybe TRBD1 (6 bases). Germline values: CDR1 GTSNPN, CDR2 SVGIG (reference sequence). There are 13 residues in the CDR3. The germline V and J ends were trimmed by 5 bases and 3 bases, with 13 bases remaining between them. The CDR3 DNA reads TGTGCCTGGCTCCAGGGGCTCTACTATGGCTACACCTTC. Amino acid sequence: CAWLQGLYYGYTF.

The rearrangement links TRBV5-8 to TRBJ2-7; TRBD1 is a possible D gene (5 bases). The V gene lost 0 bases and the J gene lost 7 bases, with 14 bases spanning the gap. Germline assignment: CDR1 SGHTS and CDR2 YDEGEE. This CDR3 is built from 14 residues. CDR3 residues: CASSLARALGEQYF. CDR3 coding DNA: TGTGCCAGCAGCTTGGCCAGGGCGCTCGGGGAGCAGTACTTC.

CDR3 amino acids: CASSLLGVGELFF. DNA for the CDR3: TGTGCCAGCAGTTTACTCGGGGTCGGGGAGCTGTTTTTT. The chain joins TRBV27 to TRBJ2-2; TRBD2 is a possible D gene (5 bases). Germline lookup yields CDR1 MNHEY and CDR2 SMNVEV (reference sequence). V dropped 2 bases and J dropped 7 bases, with 8 bases sitting between them. This CDR3 has 13 residues.

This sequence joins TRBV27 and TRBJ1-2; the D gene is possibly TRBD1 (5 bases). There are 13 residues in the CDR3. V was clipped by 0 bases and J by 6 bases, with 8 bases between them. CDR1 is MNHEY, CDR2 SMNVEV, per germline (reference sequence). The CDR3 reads CASSLSRGDGYTF. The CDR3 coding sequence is TGTGCCAGCAGTTTATCGAGGGGCGATGGCTACACCTTC.

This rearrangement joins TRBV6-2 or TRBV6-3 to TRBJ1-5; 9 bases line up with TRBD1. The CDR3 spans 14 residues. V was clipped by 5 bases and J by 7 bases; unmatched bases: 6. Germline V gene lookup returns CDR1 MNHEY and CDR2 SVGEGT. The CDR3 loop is CASSATGGRQPQHF. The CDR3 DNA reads TGTGCCAGCAGTGCTACAGGGGGCCGCCAGCCCCAGCATTTT.

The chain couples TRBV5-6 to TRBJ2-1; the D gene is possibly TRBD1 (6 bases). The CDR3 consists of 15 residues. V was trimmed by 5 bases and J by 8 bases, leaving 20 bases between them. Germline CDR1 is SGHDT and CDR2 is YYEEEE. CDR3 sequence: CASSIPSGQEYEQFF. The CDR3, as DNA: TGTGCCAGCAGTATCCCCTCGGGACAAGAATATGAGCAGTTCTTC.

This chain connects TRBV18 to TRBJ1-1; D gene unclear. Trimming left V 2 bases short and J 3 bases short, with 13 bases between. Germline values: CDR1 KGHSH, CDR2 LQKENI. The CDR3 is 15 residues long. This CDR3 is CASSPGLPLDTEAFF. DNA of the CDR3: TGTGCCAGCTCACCAGGGCTTCCCCTGGACACTGAAGCTTTCTTT.